These T cell receptor beta chains were read from a single sample in a study of T cell responses to AZD1222 COVID-19 vaccine. The table came from immunoSEQ multiplex PCR; TCRdb's copy has only in-frame clones and leaves some out. In the table there are around 130,000 clones, approximately 91% of which are singletons. Source: peripheral blood, taken 28 days after the second AZD1222 dose. Receptor source: an adult who received the AZD1222 COVID-19 vaccine. CDR3s include the opening cysteine and the closing phenylalanine or tryptophan. D genes are given only for firm matches. Clone size is given for some rows only: seen once, a few or many times, or a class if the clone is expanded.

>-|TRBV5-1|TRBJ1-5|once
CASSSGEAYSNQPQHF
TGCGCCAGCAGTAGCGGGGAAGCGTATAGCAATCAGCCCCAGCATTTT
>-|TRBV7-9|TRBJ1-5|-
CASSPQRDQPQHF
TGTGCCAGCAGCCCCCAAAGGGATCAGCCCCAGCATTTT
>-|TRBV5-6|TRBJ1-2|-
CASSRGQNNYGYTF
TGTGCCAGCAGTCGTGGACAGAACAACTATGGCTACACCTTC
>-|TRBV9|TRBJ2-1|-
CASSVDMGAGNEQFF
TGTGCCAGCAGCGTAGACATGGGCGCGGGGAATGAGCAGTTCTTC
>TRBD1|TRBV6-6|TRBJ1-4|-
CASSYSTGGDEKLFF
TGTGCCAGCAGTTACTCGACAGGGGGCGATGAAAAACTGTTTTTT
>-|TRBV7-2|TRBJ2-1|-
CASSLNAVYNEQFF
TGTGCCAGCAGCCTCAACGCCGTTTACAATGAGCAGTTCTTC
>-|TRBV6-4|TRBJ1-6|-
CASSLEDGSPLHF
TGTGCCAGCAGCCTCGAAGATGGATCACCCCTCCACTTT
>-|TRBV7-9|TRBJ1-3|few
CASKSAETKPIYF
TGTGCCAGCAAGTCGGCCGAGACAAAGCCCATATATTTT
>-|TRBV27|TRBJ1-1|-
CASSLNWNTEAFF
TGTGCCAGCAGTCTAAACTGGAACACTGAAGCTTTCTTT
>TRBD1|TRBV10-3|TRBJ1-1|-
CAGGTEGTEAFF
TGTGCCGGCGGGACAGAAGGCACTGAAGCTTTCTTT
>-|TRBV11-1|TRBJ2-1|-
CASSPRMGDYNEQFF
TGTGCCAGCAGCCCTAGGATGGGGGACTACAATGAGCAGTTCTTC
>-|TRBV7-9|TRBJ1-3|-
CASSFKQVSGNTIYF
TGTGCCAGCAGCTTTAAGCAAGTCTCTGGAAACACCATATATTTT
>-|TRBV5-1|TRBJ1-2|once
CASSFRTTAIYGYTF
TGCGCCAGCAGCTTCCGGACGACAGCTATTTATGGCTACACCTTC
>TRBD1|TRBV5-6|TRBJ1-2|-
CASSGQGNYGYTF
TGTGCCAGCAGCGGACAGGGCAACTATGGCTACACCTTC
>-|TRBV9|TRBJ1-2|-
CASSENGGGNYGYTF
TGTGCCAGCAGCGAAAACGGGGGCGGGAACTATGGCTACACCTTC
>-|TRBV7-2|TRBJ1-2|-
CASSPRVRAGYTF
TGTGCCAGCAGCCCGCGGGTTAGGGCAGGCTACACCTTC
>-|TRBV18|TRBJ1-2|-
CASSPGGTSRSGYTF
TGTGCCAGCTCACCAGGCGGGACGTCTCGAAGTGGCTACACCTTC
>-|TRBV19|TRBJ1-6|-
CASSISSGSGNSPLHF
TGTGCCAGTAGCATATCCTCGGGTAGTGGTAATTCACCCCTCCACTTT
>-|TRBV24-1|TRBJ2-3|once
CATSDLTGYTDTQYF
TGTGCCACCAGTGATTTGACAGGGTACACAGATACGCAGTATTTT
>-|TRBV18|TRBJ1-1|-
CASSPQGYTEAFF
TGTGCCAGCTCACCCCAGGGTTACACTGAAGCTTTCTTT
>-|TRBV21-1|TRBJ1-2|-
CASSKGKGTGGPYGYTF
TGTGCCAGCAGCAAAGGGAAAGGTACAGGGGGACCCTATGGCTACACCTTC
>-|TRBV7-3|TRBJ2-1|-
CASSYGSDEQFF
TGTGCCAGCAGCTATGGGAGTGACGAGCAGTTCTTC
>TRBD1|TRBV5-1|TRBJ2-5|-
CASSAGQGRETQYF
TGCGCCAGCAGCGCCGGACAGGGTAGAGAGACCCAGTACTTC
>-|TRBV9|TRBJ1-2|-
CASSVTGTDYGYTF
TGTGCCAGCAGCGTAACCGGGACGGACTATGGCTACACCTTC
>-|TRBV19|TRBJ1-4|-
CASSAQPATNEKLFF
TGTGCCAGTAGTGCTCAGCCAGCAACTAATGAAAAACTGTTTTTT
>TRBD1|TRBV24-1|TRBJ2-1|-
CATSGRGTGQGEQFF
TGTGCCACCAGTGGAAGGGGGACAGGGCAAGGTGAGCAGTTCTTC
>-|TRBV29-1|TRBJ2-1|-
CSVVKMEGDFSYNEQFF
TGCAGCGTTGTAAAAATGGAGGGAGACTTCAGCTACAATGAGCAGTTCTTC
>TRBD1|TRBV10-3|TRBJ2-1|-
CAISGGQGNNEQFF
TGTGCCATCAGTGGGGGACAGGGCAACAATGAGCAGTTCTTC
>-|TRBV12-3/TRBV12-4|TRBJ2-1|-
CASSRTRGDEQFF
TGTGCCAGCAGTAGGACCAGGGGAGATGAGCAGTTCTTC
>-|TRBV6-5|TRBJ2-7|-
CASSQNYEQYF
TGTGCCAGCAGCCAAAACTACGAGCAGTACTTC
>TRBD1|TRBV28|TRBJ1-1|-
CASSSRTRGRTEAFF
TGTGCCAGCAGTTCGCGAACCAGGGGGCGCACTGAAGCTTTCTTT